The 9 T cell receptor beta chains below come from one sample, sequenced in a study of blood T cell repertoires in COVID-19 (dated by TCRdb to the early 2020s). The method was the immunoSEQ multiplex PCR assay. The table comes from immuneACCESS by way of TCRdb, which keeps in-frame sequences with V and J called. Part of the clones is missing from these tables; in studies checked, under half for an unresolved V gene and the rest for unknown reasons. In all, the sample holds 15,000 to 25,000 clones, and approximately 95% of those were seen once. The ten largest clones add up to roughly 4.3% of the sample. The sequenced material came from peripheral blood. Source of these receptors: a woman in her forties or fifties with active COVID-19.

The chain couples TRBV27 to TRBJ1-1, with D possibly being TRBD1 (6 bases). Trimming took off 2 bases at V and 13 bases at J, with 17 bases between the two ends. The CDR3 has 13 amino acids. In germline, CDR1 is MNHEY, CDR2 SMNVEV (reference sequence). CDR3 sequence (DNA): TGTGCCAGCAGTTTAGGGGGCCAATCGAAGTATTTCTTT. It codes for CASSLGGQSKYFF.

The V and J genes are TRBV5-1 and TRBJ2-7; the match to TRBD2 covers 14 bases. Germline V lookup: CDR1 SGHRS, CDR2 YFSETQ. After removal of 5 bases from V and 7 bases from J, the junction contained 14 bases not matched to a gene. This CDR3 is built from 17 residues. CDR3 DNA: TGCGCCAGCAGTTCTATTCCGGGACTAGCGGGAGAGGGAGAGCAGTACTTC. Amino acids: CASSSIPGLAGEGEQYF.

This chain joins TRBV4-1 and TRBJ2-3, with 8 bases fitting TRBD1. Germline V gives CDR1 MGHRA, CDR2 YSYEKL. The CDR3 extends over 15 amino acids. The ends lost 5 bases at V and 6 bases at J; junction bases unmatched: 10. The CDR3 DNA reads TGCGCCAGCAGCAGGGCAGGGGGCGCCCCGGATACGCAGTATTTT. Encoded protein: CASSRAGGAPDTQYF.

V gene TRBV19 combines with J gene TRBJ2-3; TRBD1 aligns across 10 bases. CDR1 is LNHDA and CDR2 is SQIVND in the germline V gene (reference sequence). The CDR3 loop spans 15 amino acids. Trimming cost V 4 bases and J 2 bases; bases outside gene matches: 3. CDR3 residues: CASSRDRGFTDTQYF. The CDR3 DNA sequence: TGTGCCAGTAGTAGGGACAGGGGATTCACAGATACGCAGTATTTT.

The gene calls are TRBV11-2 and TRBJ2-3; D may be TRBD1 (5 bases). The CDR3 is 16 amino acids. CDR1 is SGHAT, CDR2 FQNNGV, per germline. Trimming cost V 3 bases and J 0 bases, with 13 bases left between them. The CDR3 region has the DNA TGTGCCAGCAGCTTTAACAGGCCCTCTAGCACAGATACGCAGTATTTT. Translation gives CASSFNRPSSTDTQYF.

V is TRBV7-2 and J is TRBJ1-2, with 7 nucleotides matching TRBD1. Unmatched junction bases numbered 3, after V lost 4 bases and J lost 4 bases. Germline V CDR1 and CDR2: SGHTA, FQGNSA. The CDR3 sequence is 13 residues long. The CDR3 nucleotides are TGTGCCAGCAGCTCCCGGGACAGCTATGGCTACACCTTC. Protein product: CASSSRDSYGYTF.

V gene TRBV9 combines with J gene TRBJ2-3, with D possibly being TRBD2 (6 bases). In germline, CDR1 is SGDLS, CDR2 YYNGEE. The CDR3 consists of 15 residues. Trimming pared 4 bases from V and 3 bases from J, leaving 15 bases between. CDR3 sequence: CASSPEGGKTDTQYF. For the CDR3, the DNA is TGTGCCAGCAGCCCGGAGGGCGGGAAGACAGATACGCAGTATTTT.

J is TRBJ1-1 and V is TRBV7-3; D not resolved. Germline lookup yields CDR1 SGHTA and CDR2 FQGTGA. There are 13 residues in the CDR3. Trimming pared 2 bases from V and 3 bases from J, leaving 7 bases between. The chain's CDR3 is CASSLERDTEAFF. DNA of the CDR3: TGTGCCAGCAGCTTAGAGCGAGACACTGAAGCTTTCTTT. Filled out from reference TRBV7-3 and TRBJ1-1, the complete variable domain reads GAGVSQTPSNKVTEKGKYVELRCDPISGHTALYWYRQSLGQGPEFLIYFQGTGAADDSGLPNDRFFAVRPEGSVSTLKIQRTERGDSAVYLCASSLERDTEAFFGQGTRLTVV.

This clone was found a few times. The chain links TRBV4-2 to TRBJ2-7, with a tentative D call TRBD1 (6 bases). The germline V gene encodes CDR1 LGHNA and CDR2 YNFKEQ. This CDR3 region has 13 residues. V was trimmed by 4 bases and J by 6 bases, leaving 13 bases between them. In DNA form, the CDR3 reads TGTGCCAGCAGCCGCACAGGGCCGGTCGAGCAGTACTTC. Protein: CASSRTGPVEQYF.